This T cell receptor (beta chain) is drawn from a study of cytomegalovirus exposure and HLA in healthy donors. This clone was seen once. What it binds is not known. The study, taken as a whole, reports: High sensitivity and specificity were reportedly achieved when the classifier diagnosed cytomegalovirus status. There were some public TCRs occurring in many donors, but most TCR sequences were rare. According to a later analysis, TCR clusters from the first cohort tended to co-occur in the 110 or so validation repertoires. According to the study, about 180 TCR beta chains were cytomegalovirus-associated.

Profiling relied on immunoSEQ multiplex PCR, and the TCRdb table lists in-frame clones only, not all of them. The sample carries 150,000 or so clones, 85% recorded once. The V gene lost 4 bases and the J gene lost 3 bases, with 5 bases spanning the gap. Per germline, CDR1 SGHRS and CDR2 YFSETQ. CDR3 length: 11 residues. The chain recombines TRBV5-1 with TRBJ2-7; D is uncertain. Material: PBMCs. This clonotype was sampled from a man under 40 in good health and CMV-seropositive. In DNA, the CDR3 is TGCGCCAGCAGCCCCGGCTACGAGCAGTACTTC. Its protein product is CASSPGYEQYF.